This TCR beta chain stems from a study of cytotoxic CD8 clonotypes in ibrutinib-treated CLL (dated by TCRdb to the early 2020s). For the study in its entirety: The cohort included around 15 treatment-naive and fewer than 12 relapsed/refractory patients; under 18 were IGHV unmutated. The response samples were drawn at a median of 12 months into treatment, with a range of about 6 to 40 months. Partial responses were observed in roughly 25 patients and complete responses in 2; after a median follow-up of around 64 months, remission was maintained in 15 or so patients and progression was observed in approximately 12. Samples averaged about 260,000 productive templates and around 91,000 productive rearrangements. Of the 70 to 90 people in the trial, around 26 had longitudinal samples available. Cryopreserved peripheral blood mononuclear cells were obtained before treatment, at response, and at either sustained remission or disease progression. Overall results and qualifications from the work: Public clonotypes were rare and either shrank or stayed stable during treatment, and the rise in clonality at ibrutinib response reflected expansion of private clonotypes. Sustained-remission and progressing patients did not have matched sampling times, and lymph node repertoires were not examined. At baseline, clonality was higher than in age-matched healthy donors and showed a strong correlation with circulating CD8+ T-cell counts. Clonality increased at ibrutinib response, stayed stable in sustained remission, and fell back toward baseline at progression.

This clone appeared once. Its antigen has not been determined. No base qualities exist here, and no much larger clone lies one base off it. For TCR beta library preparation, roughly 2 micrograms of genomic DNA were isolated from cryopreserved PBMCs. Longitudinal blood samples from CLL patients on ibrutinib monotherapy underwent high-throughput TCR beta sequencing. The patients were enrolled in a single-center, open-label phase 2 trial of ibrutinib monotherapy. Each clonotype received, on average, 10x coverage in deep resolution sequencing performed on a MiSeq, where the target depth lay between 1 in 1 million and 1 in 200,000 T cells. The immunoSEQ hsTCRB Kit was used to generate TCR beta libraries. The study's own analysis went as follows. ImmunoSEQ Data Assistant and ImmunoSEQ Analyzer were used for data analysis, and V, D and J genes were assigned according to IMGT definitions. Clonality was computed as one minus normalized Shannon entropy of productive rearrangement frequencies, ranging from 0 to 1. Public clonotype analysis was restricted to overrepresented clonotypes comprising at least 0.05% of each patient's repertoire. Thirteen age-matched healthy donor repertoires from immuneACCESS were used as controls for clonality. TCRdb took this table from immuneACCESS and kept in-frame rearrangements with V and J called. Such tables lack part of the clones; where checked against another copy, unresolved V genes explain under half of the gap, and the rest is unexplained. V, J and clone size reflect that table, while D and trimming were determined from the DNA. This sample has some 310,000 clones in its table, and 70% to 80% of those were observed once. The ten largest clones represent roughly 7% of the sample.

V is reduced by 1 base and J by 2 bases, leaving a spacing of 8 bases between them. From a lookup of the germline V gene, CDR1 and CDR2 are SGHAT and FQNNGV. Taken from cysteine to phenylalanine, the CDR3 has 15 residues. The sequence is cut down to CDR3 DNA, 45 bases in frame from base 1. The TCR sequence derives from a human donor with chronic lymphocytic leukemia. The sequencing here drew on PBMCs, taken before ibrutinib treatment. In this chain, TRBV11-2 is recombined with TRBJ2-2; a confident D gene designation cannot be given. The nucleotide sequence reads as follows: TGTGCCAGCAGCTTAGGGACGAAAAACACCGGGGAGCTGTTTTTT. It translates as CASSLGTKNTGELFF.